The entry below gives a single TCR beta chain sequence along with its context. This clonotype was seen more than once but under ten times. The antigen it recognizes is unknown. At one end, the junction sequence differs from germline, possibly due to a read error. The donors were 40 or so Caucasian individuals from Russia, aged roughly 6 to 100 years, who were systemically healthy. Each donor gave approximately 10 milliliters of peripheral blood, collected into EDTA-treated Vacutainer tubes. Ficoll-Paque density-gradient centrifugation was used to isolate PBMCs, with at least 6.5 million obtained per sample. Trizol reagent was used to extract total RNA from PBMCs, with at least 5.5 micrograms per sample. The percentages of naive CD45RAhigh/CD27high T cells were determined by flow cytometry on a PBMC aliquot from every donor. This entry is derived from a study of blood T cells in healthy people across ages (dated by TCRdb to between 2014 and 2017). Broadly, across the study: In model experiments, template switching captured roughly one uniquely barcoded TCR beta cDNA molecule for every two T cells. To track age-related changes in TCR beta repertoire diversity, the study relied on deep sequencing normalized with unique cDNA molecular identifiers. The donors were split into four age groups: young (average around 17 years), middle-aged (nearly 40), aged (more than 55) and long-lived (roughly 80). For two donors (one aged 18 to 29 and one aged 80 or older), the study analyzed two additional independent replicas of 1 million unique cDNA reads from the same blood draw. Overall results and qualifications from the work: The long-lived group showed more naive CD4+ T cells, fewer expanded clones and increased TCR diversity than the aged group, suggesting age selection. Because donor CMV infection status was unknown, age-related changes in expanded clonotypes were potentially confounded. As age increased, observed TCR beta diversity per million T cells dropped in a roughly linear way, and a significant reduction was already evident by age 40. A strong correlation was found between observed TCR beta diversity and the percentage of naive T cells measured by flow cytometry. Bulk unsorted PBMC profiling prevented conclusive comparison of naive and antigen-experienced compartments. Total diversity estimates from one million sequenced T cells were considered lower bounds and underestimates.

Library creation used 5' RACE. The instrument was an Illumina HiSeq 2500. A second PCR of roughly 7 to 12 cycles was run with a J-beta primer mix and a sample-barcoded 5' primer. Each TCR beta cDNA molecule received a unique molecular identifier from a template-switch 5' adaptor carrying 12 random nucleotides. At least 2.5 million CDR3-containing paired-end reads were obtained from each sample. First-strand cDNA synthesis was performed from all RNA using the Mint cDNA synthesis kit, with priming by a TRBC-specific oligonucleotide. Following uracil-DNA glycosylase treatment, all cDNA underwent a first 18-cycle PCR with the universal primers M1SS and BC2_uni_R. Under the source paper's analysis protocol: For normalization, 1 million high-quality reads, each with a distinct molecular identifier, were randomly selected from each sample. Reads with shared molecular identifiers were discarded instead of being binned into consensus sequences. MiTCR, with a Q25 quality threshold and the strictest error-elimination algorithm, was used for CDR3 identification, clonotype clustering and error correction. A nonparametric unseen species model with Euler transformation was used to estimate lower-bound total TCR beta diversity. In-frame beta chains were kept once TCRdb had trimmed the public reads at Q25 with fastp and called clones with MiXCR. Every CDR3 protein is listed once, alongside the most common genes and DNA of its rows. For this entry, the V and J calls and clone size follow TCRdb and not the study's own pipeline. This sample holds about 800,000 distinct CDR3 sequences; around 25% were observed only once. Of the sample, 3% to 4% falls within the top ten clones.

Per the germline V gene, SGHAT is the CDR1 and FQNNGV is the CDR2. The CDR3 goes from the cysteine to the phenylalanine over 11 residues. Solely the CDR3 DNA is kept, with 33 bases framed from the first base. The sample was also reused in another study, on T cells of mothers and their children. From that second study: Nine systemically healthy Caucasian individuals, comprising three mothers and their six children, were included as donors. cDNA synthesis consumed the entire amount of extracted RNA, loaded at about 1.6 ug RNA in each 15 ul reaction. In the second PCR, the M1S primer added sample barcodes and 2-4 random nucleotides. Over 8.5 million TCR beta CDR3 reads came from each mother, compared with about 3.2 million reads from each child. In both related and unrelated pairs, thymic selection shapes the output of TCR recombination in a similar way, with inherited differences having only a minor effect. Normalized repertoire overlap in related mother-child pairs was always slightly higher than in unrelated mother-child pairs, but the difference was never significant. No persistent microchimeric T cell clones were found, with a detection sensitivity of roughly 100 clones per million clonotypes. In the study, deep NGS was used to compare the TCR beta repertoires of mothers and children, and features distinguishing related mother-child pairs from unrelated individuals were sought. Mothers averaged about 37 +/- 4 years of age and children averaged about 12 +/- 4 years. After adapter ligation was performed with NEBNext reagents, the libraries were sequenced on an Illumina HiSeq 2000 with 100+100 nt paired-end reads. To prevent cross-contamination, the mother and child libraries were prepared a month apart and were sequenced in separate runs. Each donor had between 500,000 and 2,000,000 distinct TCR beta clonotypes identified. Naive TCR beta clonotypes were estimated from low-frequency clonotypes matched to each donor's FACS-determined naive share, without sorting.

The sequence came from a boy aged 5-17 years in good health. The chain is assembled from TRBV11-2 and TRBJ2-5; a confident D gene designation cannot be given. Sequencing used blood. In nucleotides, the sequence is TGTGCCAGCAGCCTAGACCGGGCCCAGCTCTTC. It translates as CASSLDRAQLF.